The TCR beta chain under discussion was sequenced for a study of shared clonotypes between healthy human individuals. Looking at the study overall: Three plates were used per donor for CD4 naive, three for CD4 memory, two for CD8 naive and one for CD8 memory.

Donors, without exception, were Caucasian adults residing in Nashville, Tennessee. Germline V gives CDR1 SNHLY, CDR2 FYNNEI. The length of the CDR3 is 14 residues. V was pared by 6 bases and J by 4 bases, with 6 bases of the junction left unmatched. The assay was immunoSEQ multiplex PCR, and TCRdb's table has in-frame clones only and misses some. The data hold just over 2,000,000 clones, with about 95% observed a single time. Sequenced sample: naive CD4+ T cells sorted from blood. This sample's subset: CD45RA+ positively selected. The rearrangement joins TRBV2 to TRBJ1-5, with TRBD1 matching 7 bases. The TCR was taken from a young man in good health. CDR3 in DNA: TGTGCCAGCAGAGGAATGACAGGGAATCAGCCCCAGCATTTT. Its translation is CASRGMTGNQPQHF.